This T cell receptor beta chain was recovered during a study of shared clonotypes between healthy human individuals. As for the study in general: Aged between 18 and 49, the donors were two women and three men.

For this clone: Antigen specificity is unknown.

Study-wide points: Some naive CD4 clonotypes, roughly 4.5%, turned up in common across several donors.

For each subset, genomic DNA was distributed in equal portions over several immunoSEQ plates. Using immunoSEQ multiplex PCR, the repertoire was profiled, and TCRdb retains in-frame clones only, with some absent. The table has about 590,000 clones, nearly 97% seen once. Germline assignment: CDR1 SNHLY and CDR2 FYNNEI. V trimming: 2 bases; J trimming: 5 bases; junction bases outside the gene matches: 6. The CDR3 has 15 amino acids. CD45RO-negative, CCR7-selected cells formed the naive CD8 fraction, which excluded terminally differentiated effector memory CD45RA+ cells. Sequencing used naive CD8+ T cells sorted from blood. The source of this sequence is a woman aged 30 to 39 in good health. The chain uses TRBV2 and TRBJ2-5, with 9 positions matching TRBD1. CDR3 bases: TGTGCCAGCAGTGAATGGGGACAGGGTCCCGAGACCCAGTACTTC. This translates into CASSEWGQGPETQYF. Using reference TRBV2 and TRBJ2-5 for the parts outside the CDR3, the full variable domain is EPEVTQTPSHQVTQMGQEVILRCVPISNHLYFYWYRQILGQKVEFLVSFYNNEISEKSEIFDDQFSVERPDGSNFTLKIRSTKLEDSAMYFCASSEWGQGPETQYFGPGTRLLVL.